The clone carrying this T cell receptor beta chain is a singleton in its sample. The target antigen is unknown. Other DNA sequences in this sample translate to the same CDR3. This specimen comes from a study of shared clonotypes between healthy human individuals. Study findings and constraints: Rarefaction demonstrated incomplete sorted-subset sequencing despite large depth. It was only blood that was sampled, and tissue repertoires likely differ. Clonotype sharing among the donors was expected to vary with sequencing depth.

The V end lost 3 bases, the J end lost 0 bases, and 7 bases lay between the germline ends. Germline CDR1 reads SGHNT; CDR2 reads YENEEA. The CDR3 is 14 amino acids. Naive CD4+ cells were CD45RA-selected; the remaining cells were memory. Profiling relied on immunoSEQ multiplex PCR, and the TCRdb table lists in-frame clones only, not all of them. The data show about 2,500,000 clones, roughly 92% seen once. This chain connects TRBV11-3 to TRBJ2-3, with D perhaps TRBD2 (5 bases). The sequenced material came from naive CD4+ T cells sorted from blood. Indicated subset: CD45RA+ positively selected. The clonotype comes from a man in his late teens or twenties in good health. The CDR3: CASSFGGSTDTQYF. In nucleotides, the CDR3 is TGTGCCAGCAGCTTCGGCGGGAGCACAGATACGCAGTATTTT.